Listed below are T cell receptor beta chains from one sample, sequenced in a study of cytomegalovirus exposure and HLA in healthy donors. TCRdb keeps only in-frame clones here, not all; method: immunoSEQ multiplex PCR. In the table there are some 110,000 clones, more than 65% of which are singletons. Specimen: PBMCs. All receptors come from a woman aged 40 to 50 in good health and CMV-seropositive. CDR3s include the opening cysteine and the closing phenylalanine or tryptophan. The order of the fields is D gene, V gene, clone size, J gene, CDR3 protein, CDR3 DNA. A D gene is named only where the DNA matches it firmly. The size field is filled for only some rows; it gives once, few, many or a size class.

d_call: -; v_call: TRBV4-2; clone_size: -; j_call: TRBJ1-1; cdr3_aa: CASSQGTVPDTEAFF; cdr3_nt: TGTGCCAGCAGCCAAGGGACAGTACCTGACACTGAAGCTTTCTTT
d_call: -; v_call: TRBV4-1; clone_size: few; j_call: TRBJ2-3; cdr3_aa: CASSQAFDTQYF; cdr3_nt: TGCGCCAGCAGCCAAGCTTTTGATACGCAGTATTTT
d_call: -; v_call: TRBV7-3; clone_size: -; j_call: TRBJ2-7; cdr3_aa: CASSLTPFLEQYF; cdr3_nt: TGTGCCAGCAGCTTAACTCCGTTCCTCGAGCAGTACTTC
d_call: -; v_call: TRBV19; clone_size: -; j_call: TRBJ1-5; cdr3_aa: CASSIGNPGRNQPQHF; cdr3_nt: TGTGCCAGTAGCATAGGCAATCCCGGTCGCAATCAGCCCCAGCATTTT
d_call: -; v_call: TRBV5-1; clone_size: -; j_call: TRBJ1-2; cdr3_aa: CASSLQISNYGYTF; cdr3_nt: TGCGCCAGCAGCTTACAGATCTCTAACTATGGCTACACCTTC
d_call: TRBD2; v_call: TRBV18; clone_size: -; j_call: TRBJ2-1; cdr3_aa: CASSPLGLAGSTYNEQFF; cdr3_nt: TGTGCCAGCTCACCCCTGGGTCTAGCGGGATCAACCTACAATGAGCAGTTCTTC
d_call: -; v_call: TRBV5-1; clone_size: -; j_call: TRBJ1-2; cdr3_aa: CASSLEGSYGYTF; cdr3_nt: TGCGCCAGCAGCTTGGAAGGGAGCTATGGCTACACCTTC
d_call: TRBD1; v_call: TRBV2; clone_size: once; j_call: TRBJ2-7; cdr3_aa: CASSEETGEEQYF; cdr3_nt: TGTGCCAGCAGTGAAGAGACAGGGGAGGAGCAGTACTTC
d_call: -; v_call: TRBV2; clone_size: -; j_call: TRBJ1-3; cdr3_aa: CASSEEQGSGNTIYF; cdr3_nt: TGTGCCAGCAGTGAAGAGCAGGGGAGTGGAAACACCATATATTTT
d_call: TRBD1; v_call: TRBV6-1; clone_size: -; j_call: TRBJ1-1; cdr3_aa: CASSDWDSYNTEAFF; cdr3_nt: TGTGCCAGCAGTGATTGGGACAGTTATAACACTGAAGCTTTCTTT
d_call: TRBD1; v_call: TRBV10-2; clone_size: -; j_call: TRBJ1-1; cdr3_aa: CASSGQGNTEAFF; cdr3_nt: TGCGCCAGCAGCGGACAGGGGAACACTGAAGCTTTCTTT
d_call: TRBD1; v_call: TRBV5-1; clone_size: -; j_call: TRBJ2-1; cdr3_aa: CASSSGQGNNEQFF; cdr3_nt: TGCGCCAGCAGCTCCGGACAGGGAAACAATGAGCAGTTCTTC
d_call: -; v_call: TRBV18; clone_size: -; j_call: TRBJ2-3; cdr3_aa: CASSPRPVSTDTQYF; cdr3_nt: TGTGCCAGCTCACCACGTCCCGTGAGCACAGATACGCAGTATTTT
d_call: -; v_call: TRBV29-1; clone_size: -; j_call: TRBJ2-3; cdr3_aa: CSVDRVERGDTQYF; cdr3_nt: TGCAGCGTTGATCGGGTAGAACGGGGGGATACGCAGTATTTT
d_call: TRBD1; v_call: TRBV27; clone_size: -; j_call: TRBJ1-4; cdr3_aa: CASSQDRGSGKLFF; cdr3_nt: TGTGCCAGCAGCCAGGACAGGGGGTCGGGAAAACTGTTTTTT
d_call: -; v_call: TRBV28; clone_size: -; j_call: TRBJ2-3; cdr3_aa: CASSLSGGTDTQYF; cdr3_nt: TGTGCCAGCAGTTTATCAGGGGGCACAGATACGCAGTATTTT
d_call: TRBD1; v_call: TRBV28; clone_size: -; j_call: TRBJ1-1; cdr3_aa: CASIYIGTGGSEAFF; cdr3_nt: TGTGCCAGCATTTATATAGGGACAGGGGGTTCTGAAGCTTTCTTT
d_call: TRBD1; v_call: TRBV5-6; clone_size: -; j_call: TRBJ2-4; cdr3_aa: CASSLGQGASNIQYF; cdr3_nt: TGTGCCAGCAGCTTGGGACAGGGGGCTAGTAACATTCAGTACTTC
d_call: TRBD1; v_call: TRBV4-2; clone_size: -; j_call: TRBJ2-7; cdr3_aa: CASSQLQGSYEQYF; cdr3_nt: TGTGCCAGCAGCCAACTACAGGGGTCCTACGAGCAGTACTTC
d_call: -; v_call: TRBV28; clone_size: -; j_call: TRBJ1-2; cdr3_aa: CASTQTGPSNYGYTF; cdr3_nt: TGTGCCAGCACCCAGACAGGTCCCTCTAACTATGGCTACACCTTC
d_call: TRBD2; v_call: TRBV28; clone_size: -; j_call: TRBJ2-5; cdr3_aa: CASTLTSGRRKGETQYF; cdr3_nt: TGTGCCAGCACCCTGACTAGCGGGAGGAGAAAAGGAGAGACCCAGTACTTC
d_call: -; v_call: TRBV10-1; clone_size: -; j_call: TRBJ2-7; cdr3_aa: CASSEAPFSEQYF; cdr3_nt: TGCGCCAGCAGTGAAGCCCCGTTTAGCGAGCAGTACTTC
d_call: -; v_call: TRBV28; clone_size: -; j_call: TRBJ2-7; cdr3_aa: CASSFGGRVFDEQYF; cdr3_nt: TGTGCCAGCAGTTTTGGGGGCAGGGTGTTCGACGAGCAGTACTTC
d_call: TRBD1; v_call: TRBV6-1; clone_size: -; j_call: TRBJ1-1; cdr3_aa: CASSRDRVSEAFF; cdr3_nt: TGTGCCAGCAGTCGGGACAGGGTATCTGAAGCTTTCTTT
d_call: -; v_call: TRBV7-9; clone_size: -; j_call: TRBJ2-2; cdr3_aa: CASSRQFTGELFF; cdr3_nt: TGTGCCAGCAGCCGACAGTTCACCGGGGAGCTGTTTTTT
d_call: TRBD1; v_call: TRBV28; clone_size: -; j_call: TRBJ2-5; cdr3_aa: CASSVGGAGQETQYF; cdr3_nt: TGTGCCAGCAGTGTAGGGGGCGCGGGTCAAGAGACCCAGTACTTC
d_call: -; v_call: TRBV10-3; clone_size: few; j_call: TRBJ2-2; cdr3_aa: CAISESWGAAQSNTGELFF; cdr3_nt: TGTGCCATCAGTGAGTCATGGGGCGCGGCCCAATCGAACACCGGGGAGCTGTTTTTT
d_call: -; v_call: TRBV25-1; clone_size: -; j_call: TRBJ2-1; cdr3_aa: CASSEATAAYNEQFF; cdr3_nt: TGTGCCAGCAGTGAAGCAACCGCAGCCTACAATGAGCAGTTCTTC
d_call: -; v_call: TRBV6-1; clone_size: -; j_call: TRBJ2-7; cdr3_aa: CASNPGTYEQYF; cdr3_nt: TGTGCCAGCAATCCGGGAACCTACGAGCAGTACTTC
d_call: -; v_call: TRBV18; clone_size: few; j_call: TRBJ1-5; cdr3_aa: CASSRGENQPQHF; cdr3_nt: TGTGCCAGCTCTAGGGGCGAAAATCAGCCCCAGCATTTT
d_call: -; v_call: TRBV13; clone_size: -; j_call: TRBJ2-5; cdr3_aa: CASSLEAGEKGTQYF; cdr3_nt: TGTGCCAGCAGCTTAGAAGCAGGGGAGAAAGGGACCCAGTACTTC
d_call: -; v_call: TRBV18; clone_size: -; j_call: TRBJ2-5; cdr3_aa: CASSTGQKLQETQYF; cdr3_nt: TGTGCCAGCTCAACTGGACAGAAGCTCCAAGAGACCCAGTACTTC
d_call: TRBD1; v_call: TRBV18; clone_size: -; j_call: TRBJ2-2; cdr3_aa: CASSPGPGQGITGELFF; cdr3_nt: TGTGCCAGCTCACCGGGACCGGGACAGGGGATTACCGGGGAGCTGTTTTTT
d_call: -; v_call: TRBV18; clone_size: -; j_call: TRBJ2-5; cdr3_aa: CASSPVSSQETQYF; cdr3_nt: TGTGCCAGCTCACCAGTTAGTTCCCAAGAGACCCAGTACTTC
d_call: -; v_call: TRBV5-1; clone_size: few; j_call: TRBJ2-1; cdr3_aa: CASSLRVGRGYNEQFF; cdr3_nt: TGCGCCAGCAGCTTACGGGTGGGGCGGGGATACAATGAGCAGTTCTTC
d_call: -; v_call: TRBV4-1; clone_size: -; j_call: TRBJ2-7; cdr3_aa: CASSQGLGYTGEQYF; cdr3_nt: TGCGCCAGCAGCCAAGGCCTAGGCTACACGGGGGAGCAGTACTTC
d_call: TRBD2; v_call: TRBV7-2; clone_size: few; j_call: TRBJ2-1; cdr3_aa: CASSPQAGVVGNEQFF; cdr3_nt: TGTGCCAGCAGCCCCCAGGCGGGAGTAGTCGGCAATGAGCAGTTCTTC
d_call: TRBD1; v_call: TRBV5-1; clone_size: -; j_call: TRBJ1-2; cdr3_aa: CASSLRQGYGYTF; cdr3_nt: TGCGCCAGCAGCTTGCGACAGGGGTATGGCTACACCTTC
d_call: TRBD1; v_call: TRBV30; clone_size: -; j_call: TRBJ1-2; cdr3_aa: CAWSTLTGGRGYTF; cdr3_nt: TGTGCCTGGAGTACCCTAACAGGGGGCAGAGGCTACACCTTC
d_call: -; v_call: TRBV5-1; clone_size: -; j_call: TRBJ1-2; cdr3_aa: CASSSDTRNYGYTF; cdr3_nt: TGCGCCAGCAGCTCTGACACTAGGAACTATGGCTACACCTTC
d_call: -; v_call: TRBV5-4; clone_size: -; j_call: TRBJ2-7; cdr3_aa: CASSLNVARKSSYEQYF; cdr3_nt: TGTGCCAGCAGCTTGAACGTAGCACGGAAAAGCTCCTACGAGCAGTACTTC
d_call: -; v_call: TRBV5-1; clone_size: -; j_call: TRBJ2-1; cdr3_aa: CASSFDGGAGNEQFF; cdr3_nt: TGCGCCAGCAGTTTTGATGGGGGAGCGGGCAATGAGCAGTTCTTC
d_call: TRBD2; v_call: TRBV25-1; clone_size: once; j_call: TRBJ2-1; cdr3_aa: CASSEPPLSGSMNEQFF; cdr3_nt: TGTGCCAGCAGTGAACCCCCACTTAGCGGGAGTATGAATGAGCAGTTCTTC
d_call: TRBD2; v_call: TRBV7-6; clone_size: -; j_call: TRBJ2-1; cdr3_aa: CASSLRASGSSLYNEQFF; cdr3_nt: TGTGCCAGCAGCTTAAGGGCTAGCGGGAGCTCCCTCTACAATGAGCAGTTCTTC
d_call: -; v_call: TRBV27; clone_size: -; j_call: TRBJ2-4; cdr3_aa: CASSSGGRDLFGKNIQYF; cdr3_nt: TGTGCCAGCAGTTCAGGAGGGCGGGACCTTTTTGGCAAAAACATTCAGTACTTC
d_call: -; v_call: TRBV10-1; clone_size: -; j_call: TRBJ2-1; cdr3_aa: CASSGYGSGQFF; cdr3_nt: TGCGCCAGCAGTGGATATGGGAGTGGGCAGTTCTTC
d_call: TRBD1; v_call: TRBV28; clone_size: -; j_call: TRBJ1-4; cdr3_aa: CASSLWIGTEVNEKLFF; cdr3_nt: TGTGCCAGCAGTTTATGGATCGGGACAGAAGTTAATGAAAAACTGTTTTTT
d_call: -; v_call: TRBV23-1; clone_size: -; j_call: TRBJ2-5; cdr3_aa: CASSRALVAGEETQYF; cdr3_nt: TGCGCCAGCAGTCGAGCCTTAGTGGCAGGCGAAGAGACCCAGTACTTC
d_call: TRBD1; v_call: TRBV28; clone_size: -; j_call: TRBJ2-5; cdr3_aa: CASSFRGAGGDQTQYF; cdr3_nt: TGTGCCAGCAGTTTCCGAGGGGCAGGGGGCGATCAGACCCAGTACTTC
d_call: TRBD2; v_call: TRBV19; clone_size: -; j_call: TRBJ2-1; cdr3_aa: CASSRGLAINEQFF; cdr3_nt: TGTGCCAGTAGTAGGGGACTAGCTATCAATGAGCAGTTCTTC
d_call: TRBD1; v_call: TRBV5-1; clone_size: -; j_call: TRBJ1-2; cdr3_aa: CASSLGRLTSTGTDSGYTF; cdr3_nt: TGCGCCAGCAGCTTGGGTCGGCTGACCAGTACCGGGACAGATTCTGGCTACACCTTC
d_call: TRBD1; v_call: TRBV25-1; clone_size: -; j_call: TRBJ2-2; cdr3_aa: CASSGTGQGNTGELFF; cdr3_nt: TGTGCCAGCAGTGGAACGGGACAGGGGAACACCGGGGAGCTGTTTTTT
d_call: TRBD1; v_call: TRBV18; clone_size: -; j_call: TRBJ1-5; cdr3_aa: CASSPPGQGQPQHF; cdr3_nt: TGTGCCAGCTCACCACCGGGACAGGGACAGCCCCAGCATTTT
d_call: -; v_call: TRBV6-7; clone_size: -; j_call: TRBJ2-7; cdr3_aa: CASSVYMRGGTYEQYF; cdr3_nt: TGTGCCAGCAGCGTTTACATGCGTGGAGGAACCTACGAGCAGTACTTC
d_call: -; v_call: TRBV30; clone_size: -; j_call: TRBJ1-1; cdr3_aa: CAWSRGGAGTEAFF; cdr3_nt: TGTGCCTGGAGTCGGGGGGGAGCGGGCACTGAAGCTTTCTTT